The sequence of this TCR beta chain was determined in a study of shared clonotypes between healthy human individuals. Produced via immunoSEQ multiplex PCR; TCRdb's table is partial and in-frame only. The repertoire includes around 2.1 million clones, around 93% of them detected once, and over 1.5% sits in the top ten. V lost 7 bases and J lost 3, with 9 bases in between. Germline V CDR1 and CDR2: MDHEN, SYDVKM. The CDR3 loop spans 13 amino acids. Selected positively for CCR7 and CD45RO-negative, naive CD8 cells excluded terminally differentiated effector memory CD45RA+ cells. The sample comprised naive CD8+ T cells from PBMCs. This chain joins TRBV28 and TRBJ1-4; the D is unclear. The source of this sequence is a man aged 18 to 30 in good health. Some clones in this sample may be carry-over from other donors' samples. The CDR3 nucleotides read TGTGCCAGCACACTTGCTGCTAATGAAAAACTGTTTTTT. This codes for CASTLAANEKLFF.